This T cell receptor (beta chain) was obtained from a study of blood T cell repertoires in COVID-19. Study details: COVID-19 samples collected from the United States, Italy and Spain covered acute and convalescent phases.

One Seattle source followed patients from active infection through their disease course. Germline V gene sequence: CDR1 SNHLY, CDR2 FYNNEI. Trimming cost V 3 bases and J 11 bases; bases outside gene matches: 5. The CDR3 consists of 12 residues. Authors' processing steps: Nucleated cell number was recorded as an estimate derived from reference gene primer amplification. The repertoire was sequenced with immunoSEQ multiplex PCR; TCRdb's copy has only in-frame clones and lacks some. From that table come the V and J calls and clone size; the DNA was used to work out D and trimming. The data contain roughly 140,000 clones, roughly 84% of them singletons.

The chain recombines TRBV2 with TRBJ1-1; TRBD1 matches at 8 bases. Input material: peripheral blood. The TCR was taken from a woman aged 55-75 years with COVID-19, enrolled during active disease. This CDR3 reads CASSEDRESAFF. The CDR3 DNA reads TGTGCCAGCAGTGAGGACAGGGAGTCGGCTTTCTTT.